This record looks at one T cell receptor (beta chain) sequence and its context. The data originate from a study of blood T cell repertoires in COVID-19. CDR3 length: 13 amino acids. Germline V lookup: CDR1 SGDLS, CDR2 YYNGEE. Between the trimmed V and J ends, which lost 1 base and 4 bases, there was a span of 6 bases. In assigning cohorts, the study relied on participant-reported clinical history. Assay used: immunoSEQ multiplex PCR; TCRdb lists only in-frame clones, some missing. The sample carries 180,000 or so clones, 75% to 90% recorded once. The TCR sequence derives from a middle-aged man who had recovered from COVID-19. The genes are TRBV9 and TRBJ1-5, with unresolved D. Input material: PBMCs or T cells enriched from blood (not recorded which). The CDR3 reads CASSVTDNQPQHF. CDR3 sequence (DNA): TGTGCCAGCAGCGTAACAGATAATCAGCCCCAGCATTTT.